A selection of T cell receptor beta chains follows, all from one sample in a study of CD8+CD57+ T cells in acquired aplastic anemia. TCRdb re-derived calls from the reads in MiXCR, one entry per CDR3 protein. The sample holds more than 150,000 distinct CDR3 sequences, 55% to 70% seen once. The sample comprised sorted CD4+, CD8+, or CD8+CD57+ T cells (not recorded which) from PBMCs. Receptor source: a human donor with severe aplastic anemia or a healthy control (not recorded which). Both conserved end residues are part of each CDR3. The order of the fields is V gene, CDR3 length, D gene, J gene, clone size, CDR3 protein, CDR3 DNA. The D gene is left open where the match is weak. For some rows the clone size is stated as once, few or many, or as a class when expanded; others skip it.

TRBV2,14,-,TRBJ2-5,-,CASRGTAHQETQYF,TGTGCCAGCAGGGGGACCGCCCACCAAGAGACCCAGTACTTC
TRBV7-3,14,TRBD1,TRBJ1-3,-,CASSLTGLENTIYF,TGTGCCAGCAGCTTGACAGGGCTGGAGAACACCATATATTTT
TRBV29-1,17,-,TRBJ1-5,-,CSVEDPSLGGINQPQHF,TGCAGCGTTGAAGACCCCTCCTTAGGGGGTATCAATCAGCCCCAGCATTTT
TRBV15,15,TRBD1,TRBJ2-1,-,CATRGPGQGYNEQFF,TGTGCCACCAGGGGACCGGGACAGGGCTACAATGAGCAGTTCTTC
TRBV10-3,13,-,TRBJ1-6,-,CAISASINSPLHF,TGTGCCATCAGTGCCTCCATTAATTCACCCCTCCACTTT
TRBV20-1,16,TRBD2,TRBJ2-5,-,CSARDRLAGEQETQYF,TGCAGTGCTAGAGATAGGTTAGCGGGGGAACAAGAGACCCAGTACTTC
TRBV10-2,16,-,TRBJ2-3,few,CASSESQVSGADTQYF,TGCGCCAGCAGTGAGTCTCAGGTATCCGGGGCCGATACGCAGTATTTT
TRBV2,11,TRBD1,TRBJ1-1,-,CASKIDRAAFF,TGTGCCAGCAAAATAGACAGGGCTGCTTTCTTT
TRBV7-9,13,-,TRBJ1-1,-,CASSPRENTEAFF,TGTGCCAGCAGCCCGCGAGAGAACACTGAAGCTTTCTTT
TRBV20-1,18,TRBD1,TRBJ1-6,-,CSASSLRGMGQINSPLHF,TGCAGTGCCAGCAGTTTAAGGGGGATGGGACAGATTAATTCACCCCTCCACTTT
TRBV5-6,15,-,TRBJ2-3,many,CASSFREISTDTQYF,TGTGCCAGCAGCTTCCGGGAAATCAGCACAGATACGCAGTATTTT
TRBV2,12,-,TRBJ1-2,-,CASPEGAGGYTF,TGTGCCAGCCCAGAAGGGGCAGGGGGCTACACCTTC
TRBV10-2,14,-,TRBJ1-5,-,CASSEREVNQPQHF,TGCGCCAGCAGTGAGCGGGAGGTCAATCAGCCCCAGCATTTT
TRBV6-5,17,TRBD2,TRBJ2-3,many,CASSYSLAGGYTDTQYF,TGTGCCAGCAGTTACTCTCTAGCGGGGGGCTACACAGATACGCAGTATTTT
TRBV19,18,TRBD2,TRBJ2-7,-,CASSPRFPTSGGSYEQYF,TGTGCCAGTAGTCCCCGTTTCCCGACTAGCGGGGGGTCCTACGAGCAGTACTTC
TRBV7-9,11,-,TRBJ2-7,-,CASSFSDEQYF,TGTGCCAGCAGCTTTTCGGACGAGCAGTACTTC
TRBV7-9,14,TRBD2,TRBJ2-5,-,CASSQLAGRETQYF,TGTGCCAGCAGTCAATTAGCGGGGCGAGAGACCCAGTACTTC
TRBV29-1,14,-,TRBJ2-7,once,CSVKGGGVSYEQYF,TGCAGCGTTAAGGGGGGTGGGGTCTCCTACGAGCAGTACTTC
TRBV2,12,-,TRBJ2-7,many,CASLDSTYEQYF,TGTGCCAGCTTAGACAGTACCTACGAGCAGTACTTC
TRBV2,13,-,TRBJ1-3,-,CASSETAGNTIYF,TGTGCCAGCAGTGAAACCGCCGGAAACACCATATATTTT
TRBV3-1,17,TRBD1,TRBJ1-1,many,CASSQGRPGGMNTEAFF,TGTGCCAGCAGCCAAGGTCGGCCAGGGGGCATGAACACTGAAGCTTTCTTT
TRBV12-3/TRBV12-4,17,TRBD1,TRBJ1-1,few,CASRYYPLTGGASEAFF,TGTGCCAGCCGATATTATCCGCTGACAGGGGGCGCGTCTGAAGCTTTCTTT
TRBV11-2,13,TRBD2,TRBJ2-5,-,CASSRLADETQYF,TGTGCCAGCAGTCGACTAGCTGATGAGACCCAGTACTTC
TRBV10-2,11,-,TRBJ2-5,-,CASSDFGTQYF,TGCGCCAGCAGTGACTTCGGGACCCAGTACTTC
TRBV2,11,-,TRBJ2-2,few,CAIQGTGELFF,TGTGCCATCCAGGGGACCGGGGAGCTGTTTTTT
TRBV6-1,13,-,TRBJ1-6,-,CASTGGSDSPLHF,TGTGCCAGCACGGGGGGCAGCGATTCACCCCTCCACTTT
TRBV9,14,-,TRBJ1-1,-,CASSVAGRNTEAFF,TGTGCCAGCAGCGTAGCGGGCAGGAACACTGAAGCTTTCTTT